A single sample gave rise to the 25 T cell receptor beta chains below, sequenced in a study of T cells in localized non-small cell lung cancer. This table comes from immunoSEQ multiplex PCR, and its TCRdb copy is limited to in-frame clones, with some not included. Of around 40,000 clones detected, approximately 86% appear once; the ten largest clones hold approximately 6.4%. The specimen comprised peripheral blood, sampled before any cancer treatment. The receptors come from a woman between 18 and 55 years old with stage III lung adenocarcinoma.

The V call is TRBV19, the J call TRBJ2-6, with a tentative D call TRBD2 (5 bases). This CDR3 has 14 residues. Trimming took off 4 bases at V and 1 base at J, with 5 bases between the two ends. CDR1 and CDR2 from the germline V gene are LNHDA and SQIVND (reference sequence). The CDR3 loop reads CASSTGSGANVLTF. The CDR3 DNA follows: TGTGCCAGTAGTACGGGATCTGGGGCCAACGTCCTGACTTTC.

The rearrangement joins TRBV11-3 to TRBJ1-2, with D maybe TRBD1 (6 bases). Trimming took 1 base from V and 2 from J, leaving 11 bases between them. CDR3 length: 15 amino acids. From germline, CDR1 is SGHNT and CDR2 YENEEA. The CDR3 sequence: CASSLGPGANYGYTF. In DNA, the CDR3 is TGTGCCAGCAGCTTAGGTCCAGGGGCAAACTATGGCTACACCTTC.

The V and J genes are TRBV2 and TRBJ2-5; 10 nucleotides agree with TRBD2. Germline V gene data show CDR1 as SNHLY and CDR2 as FYNNEI. V trimming: 7 bases; J trimming: 2 bases; junction bases outside the gene matches: 7. This CDR3 contains 15 residues. The CDR3 loop reads CASTRRTSGQETQYF. CDR3 bases: TGTGCCAGCACTAGAAGGACTAGCGGACAAGAGACCCAGTACTTC.

The gene calls are TRBV15 and TRBJ2-7; D call uncertain. Trimming cost V 3 bases and J 6 bases, with 12 bases left between them. CDR3 length equals 13 residues. Germline V lookup: CDR1 LNHNV, CDR2 YYDKDF (reference sequence). The DNA for the CDR3 is TGTGCCACCAGCAGGGTAGGCGGTAGCGAGCAGTACTTC. This sequence encodes CATSRVGGSEQYF. The entire variable domain, with the rest obtained from reference TRBV15 and TRBJ2-7, is as follows: DAMVIQNPRYQVTQFGKPVTLSCSQTLNHNVMYWYQQKSSQAPKLLFHYYDKDFNNEADTPDNFQSRRPNTSFCFLDIRSPGLGDTAMYLCATSRVGGSEQYFGPGTRLTVT.

The chain employs TRBV30 and TRBJ2-1, with D possibly being TRBD1 (5 bases). Trimming pared 4 bases from V and 4 bases from J, leaving 8 bases between. In germline, CDR1 is GTSNPN, CDR2 SVGIG (reference sequence). The CDR3 extends over 12 amino acids. CDR3 sequence: CAWTRAYNEQFF. The CDR3, as DNA: TGTGCCTGGACCAGGGCGTACAATGAGCAGTTCTTC.

The chain is built from TRBV20-1 and TRBJ2-2; D is unresolved. Germline loops: CDR1 DFQATT, CDR2 SNEGSKA (reference sequence). The V end lost 2 bases, the J end lost 3 bases, and 1 base lay between the germline ends. CDR3 length: 11 residues. The CDR3 loop reads CSARHTGELFF. CDR3 DNA sequence: TGCAGTGCTAGACACACCGGGGAGCTGTTTTTT.

The chain links TRBV5-1 to TRBJ2-3; D gene uncertain. The CDR3 contains 11 residues. Germline V gives CDR1 SGHRS, CDR2 YFSETQ. V lost 3 bases, J lost 5 bases, and 4 bases lay in between. The CDR3 sequence is CASSSLDTQYF. The CDR3 DNA is TGCGCCAGCAGCTCTCTAGATACGCAGTATTTT. Based on the CDR3 plus reference TRBV5-1 and TRBJ2-3, the full variable domain is KAGVTQTPRYLIKTRGQQVTLSCSPISGHRSVSWYQQTPGQGLQFLFEYFSETQRNKGNFPGRFSGRQFSNSRSEMNVSTLELGDSALYLCASSSLDTQYFGPGTRLTVL.

The chain has TRBV5-4 and TRBJ1-4; D is perhaps TRBD1 (5 bases). V lost 5 bases to trimming and J lost 4 bases, with 12 bases between them. This CDR3 is built from 14 residues. CDR1 is SGHNT, CDR2 YYREEE, per germline (reference sequence). The CDR3 bases are TGTGCCAGCAGATCCGACAGCAATAATGAAAAACTGTTTTTT. The encoded protein is CASRSDSNNEKLFF.

This chain links TRBV19 with TRBJ1-5, with 7 positions matching TRBD1. The J segment lost 2 bases and the V segment lost 4 bases, leaving 8 bases of the junction unmatched. This CDR3 spans 16 amino acids. The germline gives CDR1 LNHDA, CDR2 SQIVND (reference sequence). In DNA form, the CDR3 reads TGTGCCAGTAGTACCCACACAGGGGCAGGCAATCAGCCCCAGCATTTT. Protein sequence: CASSTHTGAGNQPQHF.

The chain links TRBV5-4 to TRBJ1-2; no reliable D call. V dropped 0 bases and J dropped 0 bases, with 9 bases sitting between them. Germline V gives CDR1 SGHNT, CDR2 YYREEE (reference sequence). This CDR3 is built from 15 residues. The CDR3 sequence is CASSLVDVANYGYTF. CDR3 DNA: TGTGCCAGCAGCTTGGTGGACGTAGCTAACTATGGCTACACCTTC.

This sequence joins TRBV5-1 and TRBJ1-6; no firm D call. V dropped 0 bases and J dropped 0 bases, with 10 bases sitting between them. The CDR3 length is 17 residues. Germline V gives CDR1 SGHRS, CDR2 YFSETQ. CDR3 nucleotide sequence: TGCGCCAGCAGCTTGGCTGGAGGCGGCTCCTATAATTCACCCCTCCACTTT. Translating it yields CASSLAGGGSYNSPLHF.

For this clone: The junction departs from the called germline gene at one end, perhaps through a read error. The chain has TRBV9 and TRBJ1-2; 7 positions agree with TRBD1. The CDR3 length is 17 residues. Germline CDR1 SGDLS, CDR2 YYNGEE. CDR3 residues: CTSSVGVGGRPNYGYTF. In DNA, the CDR3 is TGTACCAGCAGCGTAGGCGTAGGGGGCCGCCCCAACTATGGCTACACCTTC.

This chain connects TRBV5-6 to TRBJ2-7; the D gene is possibly TRBD2 (6 bases). Germline CDR1 is SGHDT and CDR2 is YYEEEE. V lost 4 bases and J 0 bases, leaving 11 bases between the germline ends. This CDR3 is built from 14 residues. DNA for the CDR3: TGTGCCAGCAGCCGACGCGGGGCCTCCTACGAGCAGTACTTC. Encoded protein: CASSRRGASYEQYF.

The rearrangement uses TRBV9 and TRBJ1-1, with D hard to call. V was pared by 0 bases and J by 1 base, with 7 bases between. Germline V lookup: CDR1 SGDLS, CDR2 YYNGEE. This CDR3 comprises 14 residues. The CDR3 bases are TGTGCCAGCAGCGTAGGTCCCGGGAACACTGAAGCTTTCTTT. Its translation is CASSVGPGNTEAFF. Full variable domain (missing parts from reference TRBV9 and TRBJ1-1): DSGVTQTPKHLITATGQRVTLRCSPRSGDLSVYWYQQSLDQGLQFLIQYYNGEERAKGNILERFSAQQFPDLHSELNLSSLELGDSALYFCASSVGPGNTEAFFGQGTRLTVV.

V usage is TRBV4-1 and J usage is TRBJ2-3; 11 nucleotides agree with TRBD2. This CDR3 is 15 amino acids long. CDR1 is MGHRA, CDR2 YSYEKL, per germline. V was pared by 5 bases and J by 5 bases, with 6 bases of the junction left unmatched. The CDR3 here is CASSLAGGPGDTQYF. As DNA, the CDR3 is TGCGCCAGCAGCTTAGCGGGGGGGCCAGGAGATACGCAGTATTTT.

This chain joins TRBV7-8 and TRBJ1-2; D possibly corresponds to TRBD1 (6 bases). Germline V gene sequence: CDR1 SGHVS, CDR2 FQNEAQ. This CDR3 has 17 residues. With 2 bases removed from V and 3 bases from J, the gap between germline ends came to 19 bases. CDR3 loop: CASSLSLQGVPYYGYTF. The CDR3 DNA is TGTGCCAGCAGCTTATCCCTACAGGGCGTTCCCTACTATGGCTACACCTTC.

The chain combines TRBV5-1 with TRBJ2-2; no firm D call. The CDR3 covers 14 residues. Between the trimmed V and J ends, which lost 0 bases and 7 bases, there was a span of 10 bases. The germline V gene has CDR1 SGHRS and CDR2 YFSETQ. This CDR3 is CASSLAALGGELFF. CDR3 DNA sequence: TGCGCCAGCAGCTTGGCAGCTTTGGGCGGGGAGCTGTTTTTT.

CDR3 bases: TGTGCCAGTAGTATAGATAACGACAGGGGACGCGCTCAGCCCCAGCATTTT. Residues: CASSIDNDRGRAQPQHF. V and J are TRBV19 and TRBJ1-5, with 8 positions matching TRBD1. Trimming at V came to 0 bases and at J to 6 bases, leaving 10 bases not matched to a gene. Germline loops: CDR1 LNHDA, CDR2 SQIVND (reference sequence). This CDR3 spans 17 amino acids.

The chain combines TRBV30 with TRBJ1-1, with D possibly being TRBD1 (6 bases). Germline CDR1 GTSNPN, CDR2 SVGIG (reference sequence). This CDR3 comprises 16 residues. Trimming pared 1 base from V and 5 bases from J, leaving 20 bases between. The CDR3 sequence is CAWSAYTGHGGTEAFF. CDR3 DNA: TGTGCCTGGAGTGCCTACACGGGACATGGAGGGACTGAAGCTTTCTTT.

This sequence joins TRBV6-5 and TRBJ2-7, with D tentatively TRBD1 (6 bases). V was clipped by 1 base and J by 6 bases, with 10 bases between them. The CDR3 covers 13 residues. Germline V lookup: CDR1 MNHEY, CDR2 SVGAGI. The CDR3 loop reads CASSYYLQGEQYF. Here the CDR3 DNA reads TGTGCCAGCAGTTACTATCTACAGGGCGAGCAGTACTTC.

The chain has TRBV18 and TRBJ1-6; no clear D gene. The CDR3 sequence is 16 residues long. The germline V and J ends were trimmed by 3 bases and 0 bases, with 9 bases remaining between them. Per the germline V gene, CDR1 is KGHSH and CDR2 is LQKENI. As DNA, the CDR3 is TGTGCCAGCTCACCGGAGGTCAGCTCCTATAATTCACCCCTCCACTTT. Residues: CASSPEVSSYNSPLHF.

On this clone: The sample contains more than one DNA sequence encoding this CDR3. The V gene is TRBV5-1, the J gene TRBJ1-4, with TRBD1 matching over 7 bases. Trimming at V came to 4 bases and at J to 8 bases, leaving 11 bases not matched to a gene. This CDR3 is 15 amino acids long. From germline, CDR1 is SGHRS and CDR2 YFSETQ. The CDR3 bases are TGCGCCAGCAGCCCGAACCGACAGGGTAGGGAAAAACTGTTTTTT. Translation gives CASSPNRQGREKLFF.

This clone occurred once. The V call is TRBV5-8, the J call TRBJ2-1, with D maybe TRBD2 (6 bases). The CDR3 runs to 15 residues. Trimming shortened V by 3 bases and J by 5 bases, and 15 bases separated the two germline ends. Per germline, CDR1 SGHTS and CDR2 YDEGEE. CDR3 region: CASSSGSRRDNEQFF. In DNA, the CDR3 is TGTGCCAGCAGCTCCGGGTCCCGGAGGGACAATGAGCAGTTCTTC.

The rearrangement joins TRBV18 to TRBJ2-3; no reliable D call. The CDR3 runs 14 residues. V was trimmed by 4 bases and J by 5 bases, leaving 13 bases between them. From germline, CDR1 is KGHSH and CDR2 LQKENI. The CDR3 nucleotides are TGTGCCAGCTCACTTCTTCTTAGTGAAGATACGCAGTATTTT. Translated, it gives CASSLLLSEDTQYF.

The chain links TRBV6-6 to TRBJ1-6; D call uncertain. Deletions cut 6 bases from V and 7 bases from J, with 16 bases between. Germline V gene data show CDR1 as MNHNY and CDR2 as SVGAGI (reference sequence). The CDR3 is made up of 15 amino acids. CDR3 DNA: TGTGCCAGCAGCCCCACTTGGATGGGCAATTCACCCCTCCACTTT. It specifies CASSPTWMGNSPLHF.